This section outlines one T cell receptor beta chain sequence together with its context. This entry comes from a study of blood T cell repertoires in COVID-19. TCRdb keeps only in-frame clones here, not all; method: immunoSEQ multiplex PCR. The sample has a few hundred thousand clones, around 81% seen once. Germline V CDR1 and CDR2: MDHEN, SYDVKM. Unmatched junction bases numbered 8, after V lost 6 bases and J lost 4 bases. This CDR3 has 15 residues. This rearrangement joins TRBV28 to TRBJ1-5; 8 nucleotides match TRBD1. This clonotype was sampled from a woman aged 45-60 years with active or convalescent COVID-19. Input material: peripheral blood. The CDR3 bases are TGTGCCAGCAGGCAACAGGGGGTAAAAAATCAGCCCCAGCATTTT. It yields the protein CASRQQGVKNQPQHF.